The TCR beta chain described here comes from a study of blood T cells in healthy people across ages. Per the germline V gene, CDR1 is DFQATT and CDR2 is SNEGSKA (reference sequence). CDR3 size: 16 residues. Trimming stripped 6 bases from V and 0 bases from J, with 20 bases between. It was with a sample-barcoded 5' primer and a J-beta primer mix that a second PCR of roughly 7 to 12 cycles was run. TCRdb re-called the 5' RACE reads with MiXCR, one entry per CDR3 protein. The sample has roughly 1.9 million distinct CDR3 sequences; 30% to 40% are singletons. Material for sequencing was blood. The chain joins TRBV20-1 to TRBJ1-1; D is unresolved. The sequence was collected from a human donor in good health. CDR3 nucleotide sequence: TGCAGTGCACAGACAAGACCGCTGATAATGAACACTGAAGCTTTCTTT. Protein product: CSAQTRPLIMNTEAFF.